This T cell receptor (beta chain) was found in a study of OX40 agonist ivuxolimab in advanced cancers. Study context: Treatment of patients was with ivuxolimab, an agonistic anti-OX40 (CD134) antibody.

In germline, CDR1 is MNHEY, CDR2 SVGAGI. The CDR3 spans 14 residues. V shed 0 bases, J shed 7 bases, and the junction held 4 bases outside the gene matches. This clone appeared a few times. The antigen is not known. Findings and caveats of the study: The authors did not determine the antigen specificity of the expanded peripheral T cells. Relative to CD4+, CD8+ T cells held more expanded clones on average.

Baseline, cycle 4 day 1, and cycle 7 day 1 were the blood sampling points. Data came from immunoSEQ multiplex PCR; TCRdb stores just in-frame clones and leaves some out. The sample lists about 94,000 clones; roughly 90% were seen once. This chain joins TRBV6-5 and TRBJ1-2, with 8 bases that match TRBD1. The sequence was obtained from an adult with an advanced solid tumor such as melanoma, head and neck, liver or kidney cancer. This material consisted of CD4+ or CD8+ T cells sorted from blood, taken in a trial of the OX40 agonist ivuxolimab. The CDR3 sequence is CASSYSAGGLGYTF. The CDR3 nucleotides are TGTGCCAGCAGTTACTCTGCAGGGGGCCTTGGCTACACCTTC.